This T cell receptor beta chain was sequenced during a study of T cells in Graves' hyperthyroidism and ophthalmopathy. Study results and limitations: Within blood appeared most thyroid clonotypes that had expanded above 0.001.

What was amplified from RNA transcripts were TCR beta CDR3 regions. RT-PCR in the first round (using the HTBI primer set) targeted the TCR CDR3. From the multiplex PCR reads, TCRdb called clonotypes with MiXCR, one entry per CDR3 protein. The sample yields hundreds of thousands of distinct CDR3 sequences, about 14% seen once. Hyperthyroidism in the patients, aged 18 to 65, was newly diagnosed and under 2 months in duration. This clonotype showed up many times. Its antigen is currently unknown. CDR1 and CDR2 from the germline V gene are MNHEY and SVGEGT. The CDR3 runs to 13 residues. Trimming shortened V by 6 bases and J by 3 bases, and 12 bases separated the two germline ends.

Sequences were obtained from blood. The chain recombines TRBV6-2 or TRBV6-3 with TRBJ2-7; D uncertain. The receptor was isolated from a woman under 30 with Graves' hyperthyroidism. The CDR3 here is CASRERHLYEQYF. The CDR3 bases are TGTGCCAGCAGGGAGAGACACCTCTACGAGCAGTACTTC.